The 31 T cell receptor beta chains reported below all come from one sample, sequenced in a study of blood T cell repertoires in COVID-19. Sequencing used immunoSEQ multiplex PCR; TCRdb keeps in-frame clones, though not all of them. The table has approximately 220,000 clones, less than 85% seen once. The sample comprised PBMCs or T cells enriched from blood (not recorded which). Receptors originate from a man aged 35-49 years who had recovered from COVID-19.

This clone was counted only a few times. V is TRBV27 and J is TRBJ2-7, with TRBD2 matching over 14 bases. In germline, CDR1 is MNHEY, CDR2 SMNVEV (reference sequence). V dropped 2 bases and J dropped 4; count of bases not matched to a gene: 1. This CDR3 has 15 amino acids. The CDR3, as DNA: TGTGCCAGCAGTTTAGGGACTAGCGGGAGATACGAGCAGTACTTC. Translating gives CASSLGTSGRYEQYF.

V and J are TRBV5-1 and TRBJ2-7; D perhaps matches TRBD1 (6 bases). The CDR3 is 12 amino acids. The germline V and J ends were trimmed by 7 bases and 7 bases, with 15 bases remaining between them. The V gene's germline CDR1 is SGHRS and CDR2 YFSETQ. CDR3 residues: CASGKNREEQYF. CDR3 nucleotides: TGCGCCAGCGGTAAAAACAGGGAGGAGCAGTACTTC.

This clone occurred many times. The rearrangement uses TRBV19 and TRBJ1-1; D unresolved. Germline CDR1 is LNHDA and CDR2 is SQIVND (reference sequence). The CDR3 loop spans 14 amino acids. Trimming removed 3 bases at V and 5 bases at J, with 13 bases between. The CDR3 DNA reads TGTGCCAGTAGTATCTCCTCGACGGGGACTGAAGCTTTCTTT. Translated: CASSISSTGTEAFF.

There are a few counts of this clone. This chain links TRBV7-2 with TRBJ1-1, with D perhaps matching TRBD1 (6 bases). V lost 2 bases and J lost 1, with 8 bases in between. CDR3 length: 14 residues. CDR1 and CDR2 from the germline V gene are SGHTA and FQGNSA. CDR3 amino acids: CASSLTGPNTEAFF. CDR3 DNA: TGTGCCAGCAGCTTAACAGGGCCGAACACTGAAGCTTTCTTT.

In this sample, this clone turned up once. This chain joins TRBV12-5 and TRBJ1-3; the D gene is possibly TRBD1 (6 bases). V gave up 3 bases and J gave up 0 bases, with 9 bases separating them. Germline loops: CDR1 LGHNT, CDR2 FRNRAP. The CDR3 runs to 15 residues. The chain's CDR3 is CASGFKGGSGNTIYF. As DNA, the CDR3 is TGTGCTAGTGGTTTTAAAGGGGGCTCTGGAAACACCATATATTTT.

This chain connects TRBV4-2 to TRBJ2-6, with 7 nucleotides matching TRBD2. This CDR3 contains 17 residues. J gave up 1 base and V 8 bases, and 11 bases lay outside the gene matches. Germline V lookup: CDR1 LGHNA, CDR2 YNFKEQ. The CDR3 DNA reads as TGTGCCAGCTCCGTCCGGGGAGCGGGATCTGGGGCCAACGTCCTGACTTTC. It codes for CASSVRGAGSGANVLTF.

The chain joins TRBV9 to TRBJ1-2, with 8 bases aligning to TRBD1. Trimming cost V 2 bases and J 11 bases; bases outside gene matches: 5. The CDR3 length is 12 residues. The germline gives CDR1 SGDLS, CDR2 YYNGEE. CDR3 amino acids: CASSVGQGEYTF. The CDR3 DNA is TGTGCCAGCAGCGTTGGACAGGGTGAATACACCTTC.

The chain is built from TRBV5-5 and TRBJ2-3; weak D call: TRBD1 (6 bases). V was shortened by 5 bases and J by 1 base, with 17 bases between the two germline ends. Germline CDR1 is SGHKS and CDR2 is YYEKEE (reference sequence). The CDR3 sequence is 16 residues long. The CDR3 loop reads CASRVGRSGGTDTQYF. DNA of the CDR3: TGTGCCAGCAGGGTGGGGCGGTCAGGGGGCACAGATACGCAGTATTTT.

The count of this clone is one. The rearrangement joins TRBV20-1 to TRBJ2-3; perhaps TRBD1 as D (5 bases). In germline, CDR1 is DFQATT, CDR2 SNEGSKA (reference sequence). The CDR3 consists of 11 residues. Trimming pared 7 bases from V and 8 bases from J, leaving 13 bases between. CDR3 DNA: TGCAGTGTGGAGATTCAGGGTACGCAGTATTTT. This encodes CSVEIQGTQYF.

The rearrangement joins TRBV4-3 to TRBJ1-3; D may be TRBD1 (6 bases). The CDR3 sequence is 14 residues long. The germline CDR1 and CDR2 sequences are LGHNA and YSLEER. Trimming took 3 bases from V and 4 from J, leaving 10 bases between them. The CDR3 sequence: CASSQIGQGNTIYF. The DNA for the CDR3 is TGCGCCAGCAGCCAGATAGGACAGGGAAACACCATATATTTT.

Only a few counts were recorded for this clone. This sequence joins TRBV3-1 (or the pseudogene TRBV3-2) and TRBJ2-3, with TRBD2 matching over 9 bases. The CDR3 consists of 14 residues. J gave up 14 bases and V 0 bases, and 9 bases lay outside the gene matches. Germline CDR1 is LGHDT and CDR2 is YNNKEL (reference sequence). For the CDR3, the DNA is TGTGCCAGCAGCCAAGATTCTATAGCGGGAGTATGGTATTTT. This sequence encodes CASSQDSIAGVWYF.

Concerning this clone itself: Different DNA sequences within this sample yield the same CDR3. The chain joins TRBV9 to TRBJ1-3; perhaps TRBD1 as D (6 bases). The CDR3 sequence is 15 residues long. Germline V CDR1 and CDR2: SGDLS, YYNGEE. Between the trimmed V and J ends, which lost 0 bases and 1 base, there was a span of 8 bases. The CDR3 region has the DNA TGTGCCAGCAGCGTAGGAACAGGGTCTGGAAACACCATATATTTT. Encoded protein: CASSVGTGSGNTIYF.

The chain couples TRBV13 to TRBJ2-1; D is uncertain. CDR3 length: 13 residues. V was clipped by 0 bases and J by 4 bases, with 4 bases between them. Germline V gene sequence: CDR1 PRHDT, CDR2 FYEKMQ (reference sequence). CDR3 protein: CASSLGSYNEQFF. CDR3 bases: TGTGCCAGCAGCTTAGGCTCTTACAATGAGCAGTTCTTC.

CDR3 region: CASSLTDRGLDTEAFF. The CDR3 coding sequence is TGTGCCAGCAGCTTAACGGACAGGGGGCTGGACACTGAAGCTTTCTTT. The chain combines TRBV7-9 with TRBJ1-1; 11 positions match TRBD1. V shed 2 bases and J 3 bases; nucleotides not matched to a gene: 5. The CDR3 sequence is 16 residues long. Germline CDR1 and CDR2: SEHNR and FQNEAQ (reference sequence).

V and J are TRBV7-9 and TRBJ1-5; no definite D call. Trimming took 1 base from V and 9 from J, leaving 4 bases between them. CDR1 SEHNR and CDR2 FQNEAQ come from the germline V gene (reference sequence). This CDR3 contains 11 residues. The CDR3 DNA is TGTGCCAGCAGCTTAGGAGGGCCCCAGCATTTT. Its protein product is CASSLGGPQHF. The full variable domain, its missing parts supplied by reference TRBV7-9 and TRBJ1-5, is DTGVSQNPRHKITKRGQNVTFRCDPISEHNRLYWYRQTLGQGPEFLTYFQNEAQLEKSRLLSDRFSAERPKGSFSTLEIQRTEQGDSAMYLCASSLGGPQHFGDGTRLSIL.

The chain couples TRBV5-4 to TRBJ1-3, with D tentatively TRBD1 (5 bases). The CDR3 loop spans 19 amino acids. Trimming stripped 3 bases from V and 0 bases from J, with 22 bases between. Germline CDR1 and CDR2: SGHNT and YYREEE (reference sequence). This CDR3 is CASSSKLTGALLSGNTIYF. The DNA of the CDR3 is TGTGCCAGCAGCTCAAAACTAACAGGTGCTCTTCTCTCTGGAAACACCATATATTTT.

CDR3 sequence: CASSFRGLAGRETQYF. CDR3 bases: TGTGCCAGCAGTTTTCGGGGACTAGCGGGACGGGAGACCCAGTACTTC. This rearrangement joins TRBV27 to TRBJ2-5; 13 nucleotides agree with TRBD2. Germline V gene sequence: CDR1 MNHEY, CDR2 SMNVEV (reference sequence). This CDR3 is 16 amino acids long. Unmatched junction bases numbered 6, after V lost 3 bases and J lost 5 bases.

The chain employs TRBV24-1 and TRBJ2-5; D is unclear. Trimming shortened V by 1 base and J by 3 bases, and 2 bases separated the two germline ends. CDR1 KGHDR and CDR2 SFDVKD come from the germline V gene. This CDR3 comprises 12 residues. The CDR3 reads CATSDFKETQYF. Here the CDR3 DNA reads TGTGCCACCAGTGATTTTAAAGAGACCCAGTACTTC.

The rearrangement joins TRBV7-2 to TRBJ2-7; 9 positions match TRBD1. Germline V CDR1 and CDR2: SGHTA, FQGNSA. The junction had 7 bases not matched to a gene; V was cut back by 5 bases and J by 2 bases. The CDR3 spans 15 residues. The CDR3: CASSQMTGGTYEQYF. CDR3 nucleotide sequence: TGTGCCAGCAGCCAAATGACAGGGGGAACCTACGAGCAGTACTTC.

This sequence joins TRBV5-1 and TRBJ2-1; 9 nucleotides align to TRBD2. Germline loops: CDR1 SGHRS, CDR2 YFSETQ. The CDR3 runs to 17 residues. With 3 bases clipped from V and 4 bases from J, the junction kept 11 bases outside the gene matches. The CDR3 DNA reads TGCGCCAGCAGCTCGACGACCGGGACTAGCATTTACAATGAGCAGTTCTTC. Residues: CASSSTTGTSIYNEQFF.

CDR3 DNA: TGTGCCAGCAGCTTGGGTCAGGGGGATCAGCCCCAGCATTTT. It translates to CASSLGQGDQPQHF. The rearrangement uses TRBV5-5 and TRBJ1-5; 7 bases map to TRBD1. CDR3 length equals 14 residues. Germline CDR1 is SGHKS and CDR2 is YYEKEE (reference sequence). V lost 0 bases, J lost 5 bases, and 2 bases stayed unmatched.

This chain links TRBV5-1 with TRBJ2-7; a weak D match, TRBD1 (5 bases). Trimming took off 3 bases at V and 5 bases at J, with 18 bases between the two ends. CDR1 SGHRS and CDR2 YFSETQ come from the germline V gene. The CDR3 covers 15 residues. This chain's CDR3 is CASSSGPRSPNEQYF. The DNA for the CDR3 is TGCGCCAGCAGCTCAGGGCCACGCAGCCCCAACGAGCAGTACTTC.

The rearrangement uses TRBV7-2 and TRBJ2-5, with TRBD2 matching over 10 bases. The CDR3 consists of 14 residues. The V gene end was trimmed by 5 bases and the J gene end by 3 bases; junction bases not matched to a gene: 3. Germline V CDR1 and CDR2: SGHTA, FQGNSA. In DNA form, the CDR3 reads TGTGCCAGCAGCCAAGGACTAGCGGAAGAGACCCAGTACTTC. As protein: CASSQGLAEETQYF.

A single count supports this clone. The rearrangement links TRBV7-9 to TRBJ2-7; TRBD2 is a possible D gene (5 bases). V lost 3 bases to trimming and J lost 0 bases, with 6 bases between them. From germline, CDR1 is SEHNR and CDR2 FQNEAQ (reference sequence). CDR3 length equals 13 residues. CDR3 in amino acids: CASSFGSSYEQYF. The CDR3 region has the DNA TGTGCCAGCAGCTTTGGGAGCTCCTACGAGCAGTACTTC.

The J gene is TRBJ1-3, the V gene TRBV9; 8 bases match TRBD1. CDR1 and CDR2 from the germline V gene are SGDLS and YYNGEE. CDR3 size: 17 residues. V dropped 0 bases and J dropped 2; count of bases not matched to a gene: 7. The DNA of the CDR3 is TGTGCCAGCAGCGTAGATCTGAGACAGGGGACTGGAAACACCATATATTTT. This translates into CASSVDLRQGTGNTIYF.

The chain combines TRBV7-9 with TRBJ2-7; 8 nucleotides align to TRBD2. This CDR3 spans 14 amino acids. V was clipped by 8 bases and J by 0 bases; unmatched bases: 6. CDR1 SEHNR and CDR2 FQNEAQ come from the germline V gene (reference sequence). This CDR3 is CASVLAGSSYEQYF. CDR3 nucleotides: TGTGCCAGCGTATTAGCGGGGAGCTCCTACGAGCAGTACTTC. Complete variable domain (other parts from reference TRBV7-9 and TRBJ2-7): DTGVSQNPRHKITKRGQNVTFRCDPISEHNRLYWYRQTLGQGPEFLTYFQNEAQLEKSRLLSDRFSAERPKGSFSTLEIQRTEQGDSAMYLCASVLAGSSYEQYFGPGTRLTVT.

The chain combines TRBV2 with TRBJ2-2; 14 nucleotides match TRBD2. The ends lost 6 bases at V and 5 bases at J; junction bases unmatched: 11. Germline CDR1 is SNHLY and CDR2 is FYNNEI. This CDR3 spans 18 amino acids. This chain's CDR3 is CASRTGTSGGIGTGELFF. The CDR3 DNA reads TGTGCCAGCAGAACCGGGACTAGCGGGGGAATAGGGACCGGGGAGCTGTTTTTT.

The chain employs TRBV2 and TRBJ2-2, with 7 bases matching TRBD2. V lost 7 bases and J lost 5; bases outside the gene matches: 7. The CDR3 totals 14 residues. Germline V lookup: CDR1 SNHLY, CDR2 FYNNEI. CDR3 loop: CASNWASGTGELFF. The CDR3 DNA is TGTGCCAGCAACTGGGCTAGCGGTACCGGGGAGCTGTTTTTT.

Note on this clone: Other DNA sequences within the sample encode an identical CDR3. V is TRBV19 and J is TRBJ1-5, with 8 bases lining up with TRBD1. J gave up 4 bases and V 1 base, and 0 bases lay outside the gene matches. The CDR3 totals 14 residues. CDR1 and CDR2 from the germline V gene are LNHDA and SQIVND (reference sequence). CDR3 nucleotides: TGTGCCAGTAGTATAGGACAGGGGAATCAGCCCCAGCATTTT. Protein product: CASSIGQGNQPQHF.

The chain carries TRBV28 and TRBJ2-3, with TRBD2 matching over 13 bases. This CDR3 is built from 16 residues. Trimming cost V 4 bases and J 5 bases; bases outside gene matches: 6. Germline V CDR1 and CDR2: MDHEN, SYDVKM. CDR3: CASSSRLAGGIDTQYF. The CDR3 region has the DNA TGTGCCAGCAGTTCGAGACTAGCGGGAGGCATAGATACGCAGTATTTT.

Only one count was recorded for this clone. The CDR3 reads CSVEESAYQETQYF. In nucleotides, the CDR3 is TGCAGCGTTGAAGAGTCCGCGTACCAAGAGACCCAGTACTTC. This sequence joins TRBV29-1 and TRBJ2-5; unclear D gene. Deletions cut 0 bases from V and 0 bases from J, with 8 bases between. This CDR3 has 14 amino acids. CDR1 and CDR2 from the germline V gene are SQVTM and ANQGSEA.